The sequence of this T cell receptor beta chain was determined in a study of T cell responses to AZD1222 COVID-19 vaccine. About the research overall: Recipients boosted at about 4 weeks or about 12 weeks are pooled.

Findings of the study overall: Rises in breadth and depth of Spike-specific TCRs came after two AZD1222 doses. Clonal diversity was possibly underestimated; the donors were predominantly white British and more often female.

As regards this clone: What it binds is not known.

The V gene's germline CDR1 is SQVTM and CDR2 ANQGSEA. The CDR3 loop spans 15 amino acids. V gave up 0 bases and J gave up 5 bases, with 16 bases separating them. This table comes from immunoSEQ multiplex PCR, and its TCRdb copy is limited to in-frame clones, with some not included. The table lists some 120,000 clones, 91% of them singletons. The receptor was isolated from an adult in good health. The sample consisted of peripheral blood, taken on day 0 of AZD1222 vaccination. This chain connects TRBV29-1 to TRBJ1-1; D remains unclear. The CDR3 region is CSVEDLSLDPTEAFF. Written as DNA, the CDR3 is TGCAGCGTTGAAGATCTAAGCCTCGACCCTACTGAAGCTTTCTTT. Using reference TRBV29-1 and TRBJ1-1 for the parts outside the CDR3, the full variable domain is SAVISQKPSRDICQRGTSLTIQCQVDSQVTMMFWYRQQPGQSLTLIATANQGSEATYESGFVIDKFPISRPNLTFSTLTVSNMSPEDSSIYLCSVEDLSLDPTEAFFGQGTRLTVV.